The 20 T cell receptor beta chains in this list originate from one sample, sequenced in a study of tissue T cells after allogeneic stem cell transplantation. Time point described: mouse harvest day 14 after allogeneic transplant. Each mouse received 10^7 T-cell-depleted marrow cells plus 10^6 splenic CD5+ T cells by tail vein. The method was immunoSEQ multiplex PCR; TCRdb's version includes in-frame clones alone and lacks a portion of them. This table holds thousands of clones, about 50% found once. Sample: gut tissue. The receptor set was obtained from a female BALB/c mouse given C57BL/6 T cells with graft-versus-host disease after an allogeneic hematopoietic cell transplant.

Of note for this clone: Genes and germline come from the mouse. The CDR3 goes on 1 residue after the read ends, and that part is filled in from the germline J gene. The chain couples TRBV23 to TRBJ2-4. There are 14 residues in the CDR3. From germline, CDR1 is KGHTA and CDR2 FQNQQP. The CDR3 is CSSSQSGSQNTLYF. The sequenced part of the CDR3 DNA is TGCTCCAGCAGTCAATCGGGCAGCCAAAACACCTTGTAC.

Regarding this clone: Gene labels here are mouse ones. With the read ending 1 residue before the CDR3 end, the germline J gene is used to fill in that end. The genes are TRBV26 and TRBJ1-1; the D is unclear. This CDR3 is 12 amino acids long. Germline V gene lookup returns CDR1 KGHPV and CDR2 FQNQEV (reference sequence). The V gene lost 4 bases and the J gene lost 1 base, with 4 bases spanning the gap. The covered CDR3 bases are TGTGCCAGCAGTCAAATAAACACAGAAGTCTTC. Amino acid sequence: CASSQINTEVF. The entire CDR3 protein reads CASSQINTEVFF.

In the case of this clone: Germline and genes here are mouse. With the read ending 1 residue before the CDR3 end, the germline J gene is used to fill in that end. The V and J genes are TRBV3 and TRBJ1-1; 8 bases align to TRBD1. The ends lost 5 bases at V and 3 bases at J; junction bases unmatched: 2. CDR1 and CDR2 (germline): SNHLY, FYNGKV (reference sequence). This CDR3 is 13 amino acids long. The CDR3 here is CASSQTGDTEVFF. The sequenced part of the CDR3 DNA is TGTGCCAGCAGCCAGACAGGGGACACAGAAGTCTTC.

This clone is judged large. Any gene name here is a mouse gene name. The read stops 1 residue short of the end of the CDR3; the missing end is completed from the germline J gene. The chain uses TRBV3 and TRBJ2-1, with a weak D call TRBD1 (6 bases). Per the germline V gene, CDR1 is SNHLY and CDR2 is FYNGKV (reference sequence). V shed 6 bases and J shed 1 base, with 10 bases lying between them. The CDR3 consists of 14 residues. The CDR3 protein is CASRPGQNYAEQFF. The sequenced part of the CDR3 DNA is TGTGCCAGCAGGCCGGGACAAAACTATGCTGAGCAGTTC.

This clone was counted only a few times. The gene names here belong to mouse. The CDR3 extends 1 residue past the end of the read, so its final part is completed from the germline J gene. The chain is built from TRBV3 and TRBJ1-5; 8 nucleotides line up with TRBD1. The V and J ends lost 5 bases and 2 bases, in that order; junction bases with no gene match: 5. The CDR3 has 15 amino acids. Germline CDR1 reads SNHLY; CDR2 reads FYNGKV (reference sequence). CDR3 amino acids: CASSGQGGDNQAPLF. The CDR3 bases that were read are TGTGCCAGCAGCGGACAGGGAGGAGACAACCAGGCTCCGCTT.

As to this clone: Gene names refer to mouse genes. The read halts 1 residue ahead of the CDR3 end, with the missing end drawn from the germline J gene. The chain links TRBV23 to TRBJ2-7; TRBD2 is the table's D call, not checked against the DNA. The CDR3 has 14 amino acids. CDR1 KGHTA and CDR2 FQNQQP come from the germline V gene. The CDR3 DNA, read in part, is TGCTCCAGCAGTCAGAACTGGGGGGCGGTGGAACAGTAC. It yields the protein CSSSQNWGAVEQY. The full CDR3 reads CSSSQNWGAVEQYF.

Note on this clone: The genes are named according to mouse. The read halts 1 residue ahead of the CDR3 end, with the missing end drawn from the germline J gene. The chain recombines TRBV3 with TRBJ1-1; TRBD1 aligns across 9 bases. V lost 3 bases, J lost 3 bases, and 2 bases stayed unmatched. CDR3 length equals 14 residues. Germline V gene sequence: CDR1 SNHLY, CDR2 FYNGKV (reference sequence). The CDR3 DNA, read in part, is TGTGCCAGCAGCTTGGGACAGGGAGACACAGAAGTCTTC. Its translation is CASSLGQGDTEVF. Given in full, the CDR3 is CASSLGQGDTEVFF.

In its sample, this clone is large. Mouse gene names and germline throughout. The missing CDR3 end, 1 residue past where the read stops, is filled in from the germline J gene. V and J are TRBV1 and TRBJ2-7; D assignment may be TRBD1 or TRBD2 (5 bases each). Looked up from germline, CDR1 is NSQYPW and CDR2 is LRSPGD (reference sequence). There are 13 residues in the CDR3. Trimming left V 4 bases short and J 1 base short, with 8 bases between. The CDR3 bases that were read are TGCACCTGCAGTGAGGGACCGTCCTATGAACAGTAC. Protein sequence: CTCSEGPSYEQY. The full CDR3 reads CTCSEGPSYEQYF.

This clone was counted between two and nine times. All gene names here are mouse names. Sequencing ends 1 residue short of the CDR3 end; the germline J gene provides the rest. This chain joins TRBV3 and TRBJ1-2; D call uncertain. The germline gives CDR1 SNHLY, CDR2 FYNGKV (reference sequence). CDR3 length: 13 amino acids. Trimming shortened V by 2 bases and J by 0 bases, and 4 bases separated the two germline ends. The CDR3 reads CASSLTANSDYTF. The DNA read from the CDR3 is TGTGCCAGCAGCTTAACTGCAAACTCCGACTACACC.

Note on this clone: The listed genes are named as in mouse. The DNA ends 1 residue before the CDR3 does, and the rest of the CDR3 is filled in from the germline J gene. V and J are TRBV26 and TRBJ2-7; 8 bases fit TRBD1. Germline CDR1 reads KGHPV; CDR2 reads FQNQEV (reference sequence). The CDR3 has 14 amino acids. J gave up 2 bases and V 2 bases, and 2 bases lay outside the gene matches. CDR3 amino acids: CASSLGTGAYEQYF. The covered CDR3 bases are TGTGCCAGCAGTCTGGGGACAGGAGCCTATGAACAGTAC.

By sample fraction, this clone is large (0.1 to 1%). Genes and germline are mouse. The read gets to within 1 residue of the CDR3 end, and the germline J gene fills in the rest. This chain uses TRBV3 with TRBJ2-4; TRBD2 might be the D (6 bases). Trimming shortened V by 4 bases and J by 0 bases, and 8 bases separated the two germline ends. The germline gives CDR1 SNHLY, CDR2 FYNGKV (reference sequence). CDR3 length: 14 residues. CDR3 DNA, as far as it was read: TGTGCCAGCAGCTCACTGGGTAGTCAAAACACCTTGTAC. This gives the protein CASSSLGSQNTLY. The entire CDR3 is CASSSLGSQNTLYF.

A few counts support this clone. Gene and germline names: mouse. The read terminates 1 residue before the CDR3 end, so the remaining end is supplied by the germline J gene. V is TRBV20 and J is TRBJ1-1; tentative D call: TRBD1 (6 bases). V was shortened by 6 bases and J by 1 base, with 12 bases between the two germline ends. The CDR3 spans 13 residues. From germline, CDR1 is GFQATS and CDR2 STVNSAI. CDR3 amino acids: CGAPGTINTEVFF. The DNA read from the CDR3 is TGTGGTGCCCCCGGGACAATAAACACAGAAGTCTTC.

Concerning this clone: Gene names denote mouse genes. The read stops 1 residue short of the end of the CDR3; the missing end is completed from the germline J gene. J is TRBJ2-3 and V is TRBV26; D may be TRBD1 (5 bases). Germline assignment: CDR1 KGHPV and CDR2 FQNQEV (reference sequence). V was trimmed by 5 bases and J by 0 bases, leaving 9 bases between them. This CDR3 is 14 amino acids long. The CDR3 protein is CASSDSFSAETLYF. The CDR3 bases that were read are TGTGCCAGCAGTGACAGCTTTAGTGCAGAAACGCTGTAT.

Turning to this clone: Gene names denote mouse genes. The read stops 1 residue short of the end of the CDR3; the missing end is completed from the germline J gene. The V gene is TRBV26, the J gene TRBJ1-1; TRBD1 might be the D (5 bases). In germline, CDR1 is KGHPV, CDR2 FQNQEV (reference sequence). Deletions cut 4 bases from V and 5 bases from J, with 11 bases between. The CDR3 loop spans 13 amino acids. The CDR3 loop is CASSPPQGTEVFF. CDR3 DNA, as far as it was read: TGTGCCAGCAGTCCGCCCCAGGGAACAGAAGTCTTC.

This clone has only a few counts. Gene labels here are mouse ones. The CDR3 end lies 1 residue beyond the end of the read and is filled in from the germline J gene. V usage is TRBV26 and J usage is TRBJ2-2; 9 bases line up with TRBD1. This CDR3 region has 14 residues. With 6 bases clipped from V and 6 bases from J, the junction kept 5 bases outside the gene matches. In germline, CDR1 is KGHPV, CDR2 FQNQEV (reference sequence). This chain's CDR3 is CASRTGTGPGQLYF. CDR3 bases read: TGTGCCAGCAGAACCGGGACAGGGCCCGGGCAGCTCTAC. The entire variable domain, with the rest obtained from reference TRBV26 and TRBJ2-2, is as follows: NSKVIQTPRYLVKGQGQKAKMRCIPEKGHPVVFWYQQNKNNEFKFLINFQNQEVLQQIDMTEKRFSAECPSNSPCSLEIQSSEAGDSALYLCASRTGTGPGQLYFGEGSKLTVL.

This clone was detected a few times. The genes and germline here are from mouse. From the germline J gene comes the end of the CDR3, since the read stops 1 residue before it. The V gene is TRBV2, the J gene TRBJ1-2, with D tentatively TRBD1 (6 bases). The germline V gene has CDR1 LGHNA and CDR2 YSYQKL. This CDR3 is 14 amino acids long. Trimming stripped 2 bases from V and 4 bases from J, with 11 bases between. The part of the CDR3 DNA that was read is TGTGCCAGCAGCCAATACAGGGAGGGCTCCGACTACACC. Protein sequence: CASSQYREGSDYT. Given in full, the CDR3 is CASSQYREGSDYTF.

This clone has just a few counts. Gene names denote mouse genes. The read finishes 1 residue shy of the CDR3 end, and the germline J gene is used to complete it. This rearrangement joins TRBV12-1 to TRBJ2-5; D is possibly TRBD1 (5 bases). CDR3 length: 14 residues. The V gene lost 0 bases and the J gene lost 6 bases, with 12 bases spanning the gap. Germline values: CDR1 SGHSN, CDR2 HYEKVE. The CDR3 sequence is CASSLGRAGDTQYF. The CDR3 DNA, read in part, is TGTGCCAGCTCTCTCGGCAGGGCCGGCGACACCCAGTAC.

Details on this clone: Genes here carry mouse names. The read stops 1 residue short of the end of the CDR3; the missing end is completed from the germline J gene. V and J are TRBV23 and TRBJ2-7; the DNA was not used to check the table's D call, TRBD2. Germline V CDR1 and CDR2: KGHTA, FQNQQP. The CDR3 has 14 amino acids. The CDR3 DNA, read in part, is TGCTCCAGCAGTCAATTGGGGACTGGGATGGAACAGTAC. Protein sequence: CSSSQLGTGMEQY. From start to end, the CDR3 is CSSSQLGTGMEQYF.

To note about this clone: The germline and genes are mouse ones. The CDR3 extends 1 residue past the end of the read, so its final part is completed from the germline J gene. The V and J genes are TRBV12-1 and TRBJ2-1; D perhaps matches TRBD2 (6 bases). This CDR3 spans 14 amino acids. The V gene lost 0 bases and the J gene lost 1 base, with 6 bases spanning the gap. Germline V CDR1 and CDR2: SGHSN, HYEKVE. The part of the CDR3 DNA that was read is TGTGCCAGCTCTCTCTGGGGGAACTATGCTGAGCAGTTC. Protein sequence: CASSLWGNYAEQF. The full-length CDR3 reads as CASSLWGNYAEQFF. Full variable domain (rest looked up from reference TRBV12-1 and TRBJ2-1): DSGVVQSPRHIIKEKGGRSVLTCIPISGHSNVVWYQQTLGKELKFLIQHYEKVERDKGFLPSRFSVQQFDDYHSEMNMSALELEDSAMYFCASSLWGNYAEQFFGPGTRLTVL.

With regard to this clone: Mouse gene names and germline throughout. The CDR3 end lies 1 residue beyond the end of the read and is filled in from the germline J gene. V usage is TRBV17 and J usage is TRBJ1-4; 9 positions agree with TRBD1. V lost 5 bases, J lost 0 bases, and 4 bases stayed unmatched. CDR3 size: 16 residues. Germline CDR1 and CDR2: MNHDT and YYDKIL. CDR3 bases read: TGTGCTAGCAGTTCCGGGACAGGGATTTCCAACGAAAGATTATTT. Translating gives CASSSGTGISNERLF. The full CDR3 protein is CASSSGTGISNERLFF.